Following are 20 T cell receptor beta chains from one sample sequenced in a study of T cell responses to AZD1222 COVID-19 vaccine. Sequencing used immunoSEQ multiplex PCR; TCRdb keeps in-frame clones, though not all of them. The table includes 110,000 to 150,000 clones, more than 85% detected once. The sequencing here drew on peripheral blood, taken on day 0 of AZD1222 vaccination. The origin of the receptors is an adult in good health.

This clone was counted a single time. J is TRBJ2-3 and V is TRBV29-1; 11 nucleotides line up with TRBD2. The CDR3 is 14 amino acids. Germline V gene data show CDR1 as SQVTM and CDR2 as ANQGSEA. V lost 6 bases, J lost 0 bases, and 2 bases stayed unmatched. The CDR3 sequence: CSVRTSGSTDTQYF. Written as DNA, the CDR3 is TGCAGCGTGCGGACTAGCGGGAGCACAGATACGCAGTATTTT.

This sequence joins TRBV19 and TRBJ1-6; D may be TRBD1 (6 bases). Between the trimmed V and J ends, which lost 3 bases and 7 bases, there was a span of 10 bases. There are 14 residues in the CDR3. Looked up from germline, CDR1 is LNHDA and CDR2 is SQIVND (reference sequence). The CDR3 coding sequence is TGTGCCAGTAGTATTACCAGGGGCAATTCACCCCTCCACTTT. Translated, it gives CASSITRGNSPLHF.

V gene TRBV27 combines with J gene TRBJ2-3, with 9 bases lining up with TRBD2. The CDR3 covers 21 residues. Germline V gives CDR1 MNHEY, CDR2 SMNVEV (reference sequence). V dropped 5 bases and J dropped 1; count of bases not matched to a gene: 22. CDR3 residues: CASSRRLGTSPTRAGTDTQYF. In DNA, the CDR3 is TGTGCCAGCAGTCGCAGACTCGGGACTAGCCCCACCCGAGCGGGCACAGATACGCAGTATTTT.

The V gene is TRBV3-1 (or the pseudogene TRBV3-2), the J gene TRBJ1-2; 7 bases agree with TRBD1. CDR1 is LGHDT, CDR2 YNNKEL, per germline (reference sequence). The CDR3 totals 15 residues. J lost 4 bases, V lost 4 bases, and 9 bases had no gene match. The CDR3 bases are TGTGCCAGCAGCCTCCGATTACAGGGGCGCTATGGCTACACCTTC. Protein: CASSLRLQGRYGYTF.

The CDR3 sequence: CASSRPTSGTDTQYF. DNA for the CDR3: TGTGCCAGCTCGCGGCCGACTAGCGGCACAGATACGCAGTATTTT. The chain uses TRBV18 and TRBJ2-3; 8 nucleotides match TRBD2. The CDR3 loop spans 15 amino acids. Per germline, CDR1 KGHSH and CDR2 LQKENI. The J segment lost 1 base and the V segment lost 6 bases, leaving 6 bases of the junction unmatched.

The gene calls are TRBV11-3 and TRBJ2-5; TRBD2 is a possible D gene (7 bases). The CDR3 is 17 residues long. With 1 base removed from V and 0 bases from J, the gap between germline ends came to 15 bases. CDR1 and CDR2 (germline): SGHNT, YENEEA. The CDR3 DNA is TGTGCCAGCAGCTTAGGGGGGGGGCTCCGGTACCAAGAGACCCAGTACTTC. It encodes CASSLGGGLRYQETQYF.

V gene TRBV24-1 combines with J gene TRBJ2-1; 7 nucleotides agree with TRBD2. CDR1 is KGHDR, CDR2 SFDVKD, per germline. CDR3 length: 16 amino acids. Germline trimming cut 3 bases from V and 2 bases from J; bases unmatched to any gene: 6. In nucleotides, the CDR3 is TGTGCCACCAGTGATCGCGGGAGAACGCCCTACAATGAGCAGTTCTTC. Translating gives CATSDRGRTPYNEQFF.

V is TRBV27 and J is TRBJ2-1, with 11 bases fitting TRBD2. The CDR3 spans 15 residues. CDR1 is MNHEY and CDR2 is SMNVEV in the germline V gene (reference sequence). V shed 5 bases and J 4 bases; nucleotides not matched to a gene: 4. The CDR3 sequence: CASSTGTSGYNEQFF. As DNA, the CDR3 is TGTGCCAGCAGTACCGGGACTAGCGGATACAATGAGCAGTTCTTC.

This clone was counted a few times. Written as DNA, the CDR3 is TGTGCCAGCATGTCCCCCTCCTACGAGCAGTACTTC. Translating gives CASMSPSYEQYF. The chain links TRBV12-3 or TRBV12-4 to TRBJ2-7; D gene uncertain. This CDR3 has 12 amino acids. V lost 7 bases to trimming and J lost 0 bases, with 7 bases between them.

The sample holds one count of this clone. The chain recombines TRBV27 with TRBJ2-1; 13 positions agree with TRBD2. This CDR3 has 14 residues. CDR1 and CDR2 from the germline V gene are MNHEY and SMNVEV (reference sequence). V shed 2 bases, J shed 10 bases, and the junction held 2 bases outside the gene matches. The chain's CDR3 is CASSLRLAGGEQFF. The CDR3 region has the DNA TGTGCCAGCAGTTTACGACTAGCGGGAGGAGAGCAGTTCTTC.

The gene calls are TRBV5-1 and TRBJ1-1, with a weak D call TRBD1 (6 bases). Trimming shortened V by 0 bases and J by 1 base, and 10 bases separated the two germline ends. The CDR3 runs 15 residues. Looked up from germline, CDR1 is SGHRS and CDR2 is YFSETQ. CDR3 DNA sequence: TGCGCCAGCAGCTTGGCCGGGACACCGAACACTGAAGCTTTCTTT. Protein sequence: CASSLAGTPNTEAFF.

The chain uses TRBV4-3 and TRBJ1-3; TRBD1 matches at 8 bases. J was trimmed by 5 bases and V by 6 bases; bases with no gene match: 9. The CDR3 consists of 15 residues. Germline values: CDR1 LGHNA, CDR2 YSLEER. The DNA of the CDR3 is TGCGCCAGCAGTCCGACAGGGGCAATACGAAACACCATATATTTT. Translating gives CASSPTGAIRNTIYF.

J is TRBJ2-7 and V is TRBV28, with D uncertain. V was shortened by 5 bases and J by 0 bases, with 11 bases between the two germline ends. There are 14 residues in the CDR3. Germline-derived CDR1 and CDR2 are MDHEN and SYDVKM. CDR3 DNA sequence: TGTGCCAGCAGTCCCATGACGGGCTCCTACGAGCAGTACTTC. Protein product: CASSPMTGSYEQYF.

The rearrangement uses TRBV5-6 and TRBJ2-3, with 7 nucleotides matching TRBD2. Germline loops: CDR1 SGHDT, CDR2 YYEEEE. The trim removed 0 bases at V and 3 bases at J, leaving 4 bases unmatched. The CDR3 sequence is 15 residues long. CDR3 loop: CASSLGLAGTDTQYF. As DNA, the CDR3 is TGTGCCAGCAGCTTGGGACTAGCAGGGACAGATACGCAGTATTTT. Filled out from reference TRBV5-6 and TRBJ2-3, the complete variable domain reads DAGVTQSPTHLIKTRGQQVTLRCSPKSGHDTVSWYQQALGQGPQFIFQYYEEEERQRGNFPDRFSGHQFPNYSSELNVNALLLGDSALYLCASSLGLAGTDTQYFGPGTRLTVL.

CDR3 in DNA: TGTGCCAGCACGCCGAGAAAGGACAGCACAGATACGCAGTATTTT. This gives the protein CASTPRKDSTDTQYF. This rearrangement joins TRBV5-4 to TRBJ2-3; D is undetermined. Between the trimmed V and J ends, which lost 6 bases and 0 bases, there was a span of 14 bases. The CDR3 extends over 15 amino acids. Germline V gene lookup returns CDR1 SGHNT and CDR2 YYREEE (reference sequence).

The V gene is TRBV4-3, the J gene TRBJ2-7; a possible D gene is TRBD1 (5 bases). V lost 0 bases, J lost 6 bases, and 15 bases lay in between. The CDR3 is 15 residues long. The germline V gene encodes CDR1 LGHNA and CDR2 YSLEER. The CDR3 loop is CASSQDFRGGSEQYF. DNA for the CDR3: TGCGCCAGCAGCCAAGATTTTAGGGGTGGTAGCGAGCAGTACTTC.

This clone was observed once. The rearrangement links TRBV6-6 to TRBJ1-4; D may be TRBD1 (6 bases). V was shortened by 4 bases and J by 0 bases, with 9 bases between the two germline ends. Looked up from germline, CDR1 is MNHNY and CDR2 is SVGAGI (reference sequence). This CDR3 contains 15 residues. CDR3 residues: CASSSDRPTNEKLFF. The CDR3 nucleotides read TGTGCCAGCAGTTCGGACAGACCAACTAATGAAAAACTGTTTTTT.

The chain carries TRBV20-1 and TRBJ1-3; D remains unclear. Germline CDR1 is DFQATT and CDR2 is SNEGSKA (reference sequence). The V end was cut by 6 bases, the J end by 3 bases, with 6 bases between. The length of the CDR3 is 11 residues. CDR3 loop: CSARSGNTIYF. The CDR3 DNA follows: TGCAGTGCAAGGAGTGGAAACACCATATATTTT.

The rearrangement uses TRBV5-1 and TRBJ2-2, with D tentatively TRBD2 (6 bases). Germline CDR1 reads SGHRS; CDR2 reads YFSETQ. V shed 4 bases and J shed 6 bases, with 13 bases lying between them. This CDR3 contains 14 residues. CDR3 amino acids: CASSGGSRAGELFF. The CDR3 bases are TGCGCCAGCAGCGGGGGGTCAAGGGCCGGGGAGCTGTTTTTT.

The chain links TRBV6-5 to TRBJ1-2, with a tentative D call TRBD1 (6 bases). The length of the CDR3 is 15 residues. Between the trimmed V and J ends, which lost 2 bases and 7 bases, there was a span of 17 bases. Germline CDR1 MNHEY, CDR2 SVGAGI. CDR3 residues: CASSYVAGDFGGYTF. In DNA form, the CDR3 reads TGTGCCAGCAGTTACGTGGCAGGGGATTTTGGTGGCTACACCTTC.